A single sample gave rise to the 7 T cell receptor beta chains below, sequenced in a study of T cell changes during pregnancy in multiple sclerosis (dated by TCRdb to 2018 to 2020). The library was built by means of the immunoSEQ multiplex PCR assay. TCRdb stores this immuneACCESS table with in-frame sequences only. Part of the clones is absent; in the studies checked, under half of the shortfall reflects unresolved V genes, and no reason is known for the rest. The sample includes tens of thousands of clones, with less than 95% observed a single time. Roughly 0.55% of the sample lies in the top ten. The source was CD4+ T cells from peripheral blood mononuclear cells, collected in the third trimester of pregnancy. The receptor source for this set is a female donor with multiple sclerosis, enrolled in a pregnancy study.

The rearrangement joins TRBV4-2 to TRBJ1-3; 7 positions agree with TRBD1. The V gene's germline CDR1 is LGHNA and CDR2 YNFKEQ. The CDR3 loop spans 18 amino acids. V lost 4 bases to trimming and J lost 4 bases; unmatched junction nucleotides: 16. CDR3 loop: CASSPLTGRAARGNTIYF. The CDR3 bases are TGTGCCAGCAGCCCCCTGACAGGGAGAGCCGCTCGGGGAAACACCATATATTTT.

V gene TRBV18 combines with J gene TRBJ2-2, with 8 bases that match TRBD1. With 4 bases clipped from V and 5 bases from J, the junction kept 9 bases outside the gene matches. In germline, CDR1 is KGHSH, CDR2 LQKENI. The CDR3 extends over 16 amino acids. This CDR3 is CASSQGGQGSTGELFF. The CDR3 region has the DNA TGTGCCAGCTCACAAGGAGGACAGGGCTCAACCGGGGAGCTGTTTTTT.

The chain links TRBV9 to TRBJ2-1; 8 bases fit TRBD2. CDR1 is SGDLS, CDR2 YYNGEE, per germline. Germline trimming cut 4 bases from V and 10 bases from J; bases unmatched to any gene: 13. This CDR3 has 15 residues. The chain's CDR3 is CASSTEAGVRREQFF. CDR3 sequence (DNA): TGTGCCAGCAGCACCGAAGCGGGAGTTCGAAGGGAGCAGTTCTTC.

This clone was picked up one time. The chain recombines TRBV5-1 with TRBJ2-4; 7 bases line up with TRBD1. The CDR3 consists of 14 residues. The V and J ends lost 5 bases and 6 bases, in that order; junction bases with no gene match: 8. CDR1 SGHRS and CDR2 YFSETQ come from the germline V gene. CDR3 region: CASRVGDSRNIQYF. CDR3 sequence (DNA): TGCGCCAGCAGGGTCGGGGACAGCAGAAACATTCAGTACTTC. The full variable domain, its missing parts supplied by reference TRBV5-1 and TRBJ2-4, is KAGVTQTPRYLIKTRGQQVTLSCSPISGHRSVSWYQQTPGQGLQFLFEYFSETQRNKGNFPGRFSGRQFSNSRSEMNVSTLELGDSALYLCASRVGDSRNIQYFGAGTRLSVL.

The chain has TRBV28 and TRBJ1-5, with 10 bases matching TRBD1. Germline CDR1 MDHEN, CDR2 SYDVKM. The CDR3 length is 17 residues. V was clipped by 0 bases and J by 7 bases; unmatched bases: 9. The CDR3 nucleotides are TGTGCCAGCAGTTTATGGGTGGGGACAGGGGCCGGACAGCCCCAGCATTTT. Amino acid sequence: CASSLWVGTGAGQPQHF.

Here the CDR3 reads CASSIIGTGYEKLFF. The CDR3, as DNA: TGTGCCAGTAGTATAATCGGGACAGGGTATGAAAAACTGTTTTTT. The chain carries TRBV19 and TRBJ1-4; 9 bases map to TRBD1. The CDR3 is made up of 15 amino acids. Losses at the gene ends were 2 bases for V and 6 bases for J; bases not matched to a gene: 4. Germline V gives CDR1 LNHDA, CDR2 SQIVND (reference sequence).

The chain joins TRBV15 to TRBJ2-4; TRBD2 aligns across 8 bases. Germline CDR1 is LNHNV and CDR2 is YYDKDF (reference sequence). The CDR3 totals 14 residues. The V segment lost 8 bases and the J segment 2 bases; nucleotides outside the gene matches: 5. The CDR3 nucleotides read TGTGCCACCGGGCTAGCGGGTTCCAAAAACATTCAGTACTTC. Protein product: CATGLAGSKNIQYF. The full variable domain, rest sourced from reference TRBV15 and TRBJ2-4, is DAMVIQNPRYQVTQFGKPVTLSCSQTLNHNVMYWYQQKSSQAPKLLFHYYDKDFNNEADTPDNFQSRRPNTSFCFLDIRSPGLGDTAMYLCATGLAGSKNIQYFGAGTRLSVL.